This is a list of T cell receptor beta chains from one sample in a study of blood T cell repertoires in COVID-19. Sequencing was performed with immunoSEQ multiplex PCR; in TCRdb, only in-frame clones are kept and a portion is missing. The table has approximately 150,000 clones, approximately 88% seen once. The sample taken for sequencing was peripheral blood. The receptor set was obtained from a man aged 60 to 69 with acute or convalescent COVID-19. Both conserved end residues are part of each CDR3. D genes are given only for firm matches. Size is stated for part of the rows, as once, few or many counts, or as a class when the clone is expanded.

TRBJ1-1 14 NA TRBV30 NA TGTGCCTGGAGTGTACAGGCAGGGAGGACTGAAGCTTTCTTT CAWSVQAGRTEAFF
TRBJ2-1 12 NA TRBV10-3 NA TGTGCCATCAGTGATGAGCGATTTGAGCAGTTCTTC CAISDERFEQFF
TRBJ1-2 15 TRBD1 TRBV3-1/TRBV3-2 NA TGTGCCAGCAGCCAAGACCCAGGGGGCCGGGGAGGCTACACCTTC CASSQDPGGRGGYTF
TRBJ2-1 12 NA TRBV27 NA TGTGCCAGCAGTCGACGGACTGATGAGCAGTTCTTC CASSRRTDEQFF
TRBJ2-4 16 NA TRBV21-1 NA TGTGCCAGCACCCTTGGGCCTGGGGGGGTCAAAAACATTCAGTACTTC CASTLGPGGVKNIQYF
TRBJ1-5 13 TRBD1 TRBV6-5 NA TGTGCCAGCAGGGACAGGGGGAATCAGCCCCAGCATTTT CASRDRGNQPQHF
TRBJ2-4 16 TRBD2 TRBV27 few TGTGCCAGCAGCCAAGTCAGTTCAGGGACGGGAGGCATTCAGTACTTC CASSQVSSGTGGIQYF
TRBJ1-3 13 TRBD1 TRBV27 NA TGTGCCAGCAGACAGGGGGCTGGAAACACCATATATTTT CASRQGAGNTIYF
TRBJ2-5 13 NA TRBV24-1 NA TGTGCCACCAGTGATTCGATACTGAGAGCCCAGTACTTC CATSDSILRAQYF
TRBJ1-5 14 TRBD1 TRBV6-5 once TGTGCCAGCAGCACCGACAGGGGCAATCAGCCCCAGCATTTT CASSTDRGNQPQHF
TRBJ1-3 15 NA TRBV3-1/TRBV3-2 NA TGTGCCAGCAGCCATCCCCGGAGCTCTGGAAACACCATATATTTT CASSHPRSSGNTIYF
TRBJ2-2 17 TRBD2 TRBV7-3 NA TGTGCCAGCAGCCCTCTAGCGGGGGGGCCCGACACCGGGGAGCTGTTTTTT CASSPLAGGPDTGELFF
TRBJ2-7 16 TRBD1 TRBV4-1 NA TGCGCCAGCAGCCAAGTTCCCGACAGGGGGAGGTACGAGCAGTACTTC CASSQVPDRGRYEQYF
TRBJ2-3 16 TRBD2 TRBV5-1 NA TGCGCCAGCAGACAACTCCTAGCGGGGGGTAAGGATACGCAGTATTTT CASRQLLAGGKDTQYF
TRBJ2-3 16 TRBD2 TRBV10-2 NA TGCGCCAGCAGAAAGACGACTAGCGGGAGCACAGATACGCAGTATTTT CASRKTTSGSTDTQYF
TRBJ1-2 17 TRBD1 TRBV5-4 NA TGTGCCAGCAGCCAGGGTCCACCCGGACAGGGGTTCTATGGCTACACCTTC CASSQGPPGQGFYGYTF
TRBJ1-1 14 NA TRBV5-1 NA TGCGCCAGCAGCGCGGGACGGCAGAACACTGAAGCTTTCTTT CASSAGRQNTEAFF
TRBJ2-5 16 NA TRBV5-1 NA TGCGCCAGCAGCTTGGCGCCCCGGGGGATTCGAGAGACCCAGTACTTC CASSLAPRGIRETQYF
TRBJ2-3 13 TRBD1 TRBV29-1 NA TGCAGCGTTGGAGGACAGGGGATCGGGAGTGGGTATTTT CSVGGQGIGSGYF
TRBJ2-3 14 NA TRBV9 once TGTGCCAGCAGCGGCGGGACTGGCACAGATACGCAGTATTTT CASSGGTGTDTQYF
TRBJ1-1 13 NA TRBV12-3/TRBV12-4 NA TGTGCCAGCAGCCCTCTCTCGAACACTGAAGCTTTCTTT CASSPLSNTEAFF
TRBJ1-1 13 NA TRBV7-9 NA TGTGCCAGCGGGAGTTCCATGAACACTGAAGCTTTCTTT CASGSSMNTEAFF
TRBJ1-4 17 TRBD1 TRBV19 NA TGTGCCAGTAGTTGGACAGGGCCCCAAGCAACTAATGAAAAACTGTTTTTT CASSWTGPQATNEKLFF
TRBJ2-7 12 NA TRBV6-4 NA TGTGCCAGCAGTGACGGACTCTACGAGCAGTACTTC CASSDGLYEQYF
TRBJ2-3 16 NA TRBV5-1 once TGCGCCAGCAGCTTACATAGACGGGGTAACACAGATACGCAGTATTTT CASSLHRRGNTDTQYF
TRBJ2-5 17 TRBD1 TRBV5-1 NA TGCGCCAGCAGCCCCCGGACAGGGGGCTACTCGGGGGAGACCCAGTACTTC CASSPRTGGYSGETQYF
TRBJ2-5 16 TRBD2 TRBV11-2 NA TGTGCCAGCAGCCCGCGACTAGCGGGGGACCAAGAGACCCAGTACTTC CASSPRLAGDQETQYF
TRBJ1-2 15 TRBD1 TRBV18 NA TGTGCCAGCTCACCAGAAGGGGGCTTGTACTATGGCTACACCTTC CASSPEGGLYYGYTF
TRBJ1-2 12 NA TRBV29-1 few TGCAGCGTCCCAACAGGGATAGTTAGCTACACCTTC CSVPTGIVSYTF
TRBJ2-7 15 TRBD2 TRBV18 once TGTGCCAGCTCACCGTCCGGGACTAGCCTATACGAGCAGTACTTC CASSPSGTSLYEQYF
TRBJ1-2 14 NA TRBV18 NA TGTGCCAGCTCACCCCAGGGGCTGGGGTATGGCTACACCTTC CASSPQGLGYGYTF
TRBJ1-6 13 TRBD1 TRBV29-1 NA TGCAGCGTTTCCACAGGGGGCGATTCACCCCTCCACTTT CSVSTGGDSPLHF
TRBJ2-1 13 NA TRBV7-9 NA TGTGCCAGCAGCTTTTTCCAGGGATTGGAGCAGTTCTTC CASSFFQGLEQFF
TRBJ1-1 15 TRBD1 TRBV2 NA TGTGCCAGCAGTGGGCAGGGGGATGTGAACACTGAAGCTTTCTTT CASSGQGDVNTEAFF
TRBJ1-1 13 NA TRBV6-4 NA TGTGCCAGCAGCGAAACAGAGAACACTGAAGCTTTCTTT CASSETENTEAFF
TRBJ1-1 12 TRBD1 TRBV30 few TGTGCCTGGATTGCAGGGGGGACTGAAGCTTTCTTT CAWIAGGTEAFF
TRBJ2-2 18 TRBD2 TRBV19 once TGTGCCAGTAGTATTCTCCGTAGCGGGAGAGTAGGTACCGGGGAGCTGTTTTTT CASSILRSGRVGTGELFF
TRBJ2-1 15 NA TRBV6-4 NA TGTGCCAGCAGCCCCACTTACAGCTCCTACAATGAGCAGTTCTTC CASSPTYSSYNEQFF
TRBJ1-6 15 NA TRBV9 NA TGTGCCAGCAGCGCCTACTCGAGGGGGAATTCACCCCTCCACTTT CASSAYSRGNSPLHF
TRBJ1-2 15 NA TRBV12-5 NA TGTGCTAGTGCCAGCTCCGCGGGGGCGATCAATGGCTACACCTTC CASASSAGAINGYTF
TRBJ1-2 11 NA TRBV20-1 NA TGCAGTGCTACCTGGACGGAGGGATACACCTTC CSATWTEGYTF